The clone carrying this T cell receptor (beta chain) occurred a few times. The data were obtained in a study of cytomegalovirus exposure and HLA in healthy donors. V lost 0 bases to trimming and J lost 7 bases, with 17 bases between them. CDR1 is SGHRS, CDR2 YFSETQ, per germline. This CDR3 spans 16 amino acids. PCR amplification relied on 60 Vbeta primers (plus 13 Jbeta primers). Profiling relied on immunoSEQ multiplex PCR, and the TCRdb table lists in-frame clones only, not all of them. This sample has fewer than 85,000 clones; 60% to 85% occur once, and the top ten carry under 6%. The specimen sequenced was PBMCs. The receptor was derived from a man aged 18 to 30 in good health and CMV-seropositive. This chain uses TRBV5-1 with TRBJ2-1, with D unresolved. The CDR3 DNA reads TGCGCCAGCAGCTTGGGCCTAACGGTTTACGGTAATGAGCAGTTCTTC. It codes for CASSLGLTVYGNEQFF.